This T cell receptor beta chain was sequenced in a study of T cell responses to AZD1222 COVID-19 vaccine. Across the whole study: Some second doses came at about 4 weeks and others at about 12 weeks; these were pooled.

On this clone: Its antigen is as yet unknown.

Study results and caveats: Reports indicate that nearly half of spike-specific TCRs are directed at unmutated variant regions. Increases in Spike-specific TCR breadth and depth were seen after two AZD1222 doses. It should be noted that donors were predominantly white British and more often female, and clonal diversity was possibly underestimated.

J lost 6 bases, V lost 3 bases, and 8 bases had no gene match. The V gene's germline CDR1 is LGHDT and CDR2 YNNKEL (reference sequence). The CDR3 has 15 amino acids. Profiled with immunoSEQ multiplex PCR; TCRdb holds only in-frame clones, not every one. The table lists 100,000 or so clones, roughly 87% of them singletons, with 16% in the top ten. Specimen: peripheral blood, collected on day 0 of AZD1222 vaccination. The chain couples TRBV3-1 (or the pseudogene TRBV3-2) to TRBJ1-5; 7 bases are a match to TRBD1. The sequence was collected from an adult in good health. The chain's CDR3 is CASSHARTGGQPQHF. CDR3 nucleotide sequence: TGTGCCAGCAGCCACGCCCGGACAGGCGGTCAGCCCCAGCATTTT.